This TCR beta chain was found in a study of blood T cell repertoires in COVID-19 (dated by TCRdb to about 2020). Notes on the research overall: The collaborator samples originated in the United States, Italy and Spain and spanned the acute and convalescent phases of COVID-19. The prospective study material was composed of cDNA or gDNA derived from T cells, B-cell-depleted T cells, or PBMCs. Deeply sampled blood TCRbeta repertoires from subjects exposed to, actively infected with, or recovered from COVID-19 were included in the dataset. A freely available public database, intended as a resource for researchers studying the immune response to SARS-CoV-2, is where the repertoires were released. Samples were obtained from the ongoing ImmuneRACE study (first 160 participants) and from over 1,000 subjects provided by 6 global collaborators. The sample metadata nearly always contained a de-identified subject ID, COVID-19 status, age in years and sex. Where available, HLA class I and class II types were obtained from metadata supplied by the sample provider rather than from assay-based typing.

Details on this clone: Which antigen it targets is not known. Base quality data are lacking; no much larger clone is found one base away.

Results the study describes overall, beyond this receptor: Clinical and demographic metadata were provided uncurated, with the amount varying by source and participant.

The CDR3 runs 18 amino acids, cysteine and phenylalanine included. Only CDR3 DNA remains: 54 bases, in frame from the first base. CDR1 and CDR2, looked up from the germline V gene, are MNHEY and SVGEGT. Trimming accounts for 0 bases at V and 4 bases at J, while the number of junction bases matched to no gene is 9. Enrolling through a virtual design, the prospective study's participants ranged in age from about 18 to 89 years and lived across 24 United States geographic areas. In the prospective study, cohorts were assigned on the basis of participant-reported clinical history obtained from a screening survey and a study questionnaire. Exposed participants had been in contact with someone with a PCR-confirmed or clinician-diagnosed COVID-19 case within 2 weeks of study entry. Each participant in the prospective study had whole blood, serum and a nasopharyngeal or oropharyngeal swab collected by mobile phlebotomists. Prospective study participants could optionally give additional blood draws and questionnaires over a roughly 2-month period. Before DNA extraction, blood samples from the prospective study were shipped at room temperature or frozen.

TCRbeta CDR3 regions were amplified from genomic DNA by means of the immunoSEQ Assay, a bias-controlled multiplex PCR. The paper's processing steps were these. Nucleated cell counts per sample were estimated from amplification of reference gene primers within the assay. Sequence reads were collapsed and filtered to measure the absolute abundance of every unique TCRbeta CDR3 rearrangement. Productive Simpson clonality was computed per sample as the square root of Simpson's diversity index over productive rearrangements. Held by TCRdb, this immuneACCESS table contains in-frame sequences only and omits some clones. Under half of the omission traces to an unresolved V gene where checked; the cause of the rest is unknown. That table gives V, J and clone size, and the DNA gave D and trimming. The table for this sample lists 250,000 or so clones; around 93% of them were counted only once. The ten most abundant clones make up 2.5% to 3% of the sample.

The sequence was collected from a man aged 35 to 55 who had been exposed to COVID-19. Sample: PBMCs or T cells enriched from blood (not recorded which). The chain joins TRBV6-2 or TRBV6-3 to TRBJ2-2; the junction holds 9 bases that match TRBD2. For the CDR3, the sequence is CASSYSGGTSFPTGELFF. Read as DNA, the sequence is TGTGCCAGCAGTTACTCGGGGGGGACTAGCTTTCCCACCGGGGAGCTGTTTTTT.